This T cell receptor (beta chain) is from a study of OX40 agonist ivuxolimab in advanced cancers. Overall study findings and caveats: A proportion of nonresponders additionally exhibited low normalized T-cell clonal expansion. More expanded clones were seen, on average, in CD8+ T cells than in CD4+. CD4+ and CD8+ T cells in blood underwent clonal expansion by week 6 at 0.1 to 3.0 mg/kg.

The germline V gene encodes CDR1 MNHEY and CDR2 SVGAGI. The CDR3 sequence is 15 residues long. V was shortened by 7 bases and J by 6 bases, with 18 bases between the two germline ends. A note on this clone: Antigen specificity is unknown.

The study sampled blood at baseline, cycle 4 day 1, and cycle 7 day 1. Some clones are missing from TCRdb's copy, which holds only in-frame ones; the method was immunoSEQ multiplex PCR. The sample carries tens of thousands of clones, approximately 90% recorded once. The V call is TRBV6-5, the J call TRBJ1-4; tentative D call: TRBD1 (6 bases). This TCR came from an adult with an advanced solid tumor such as melanoma, head and neck, liver or kidney cancer. The sequenced sample was CD4+ or CD8+ T cells sorted from blood, obtained in a trial of the OX40 agonist ivuxolimab. The chain's CDR3 is CASTKTWGADEKLFF. CDR3 sequence (DNA): TGTGCCAGCACCAAAACGTGGGGGGCGGATGAAAAACTGTTTTTT.